The clone carrying this T cell receptor beta chain was seen a few times. The data originate from a study of T cells of healthy individuals. TCRdb recomputed calls from the 5' RACE reads with MiXCR, one row per CDR3 protein. The sample includes roughly 87,000 distinct CDR3 sequences, under 20% of them seen just once. The germline V gene encodes CDR1 ENHRY and CDR2 SYGVKD. The CDR3 spans 13 residues. Trimming cost V 6 bases and J 8 bases, with 14 bases left between them. The chain employs TRBV10-3 and TRBJ1-3; D not resolved. This TCR was sampled from a human donor in good health. The CDR3 here is CAISLAGLDTIYF. The CDR3 bases are TGTGCCATCAGCCTGGCTGGGTTAGACACCATATATTTT.